These 13 T cell receptor beta chains were sequenced from one sample in a study of blood T cell repertoires in COVID-19. Sequencing used immunoSEQ multiplex PCR; TCRdb keeps in-frame clones, though not all of them. The sample holds approximately 160,000 clones, 80% to 90% seen once. Sequencing was performed on peripheral blood. The receptor set was obtained from a man aged 40-55 years who had recovered from COVID-19.

This sequence joins TRBV6-5 and TRBJ2-7, with TRBD2 as a possible D gene (5 bases). Germline V gene lookup returns CDR1 MNHEY and CDR2 SVGAGI. There are 13 residues in the CDR3. Trimming stripped 11 bases from V and 3 bases from J, with 17 bases between. CDR3 loop: CASRGRGIYEQYF. CDR3 DNA: TGTGCCTCTCGAGGGAGAGGGATCTACGAGCAGTACTTC.

The chain is built from TRBV28 and TRBJ2-7; no clear D. The CDR3 length is 12 residues. V lost 2 bases and J lost 1, with 3 bases in between. Germline values: CDR1 MDHEN, CDR2 SYDVKM. CDR3 bases: TGTGCCAGCAGTTTACCTTCCTACGAGCAGTACTTC. This encodes CASSLPSYEQYF.

This chain links TRBV6-2 or TRBV6-3 with TRBJ2-7; D is uncertain. CDR3 size: 14 residues. Germline assignment: CDR1 MNHEY and CDR2 SVGEGT. V lost 0 bases to trimming and J lost 0 bases, with 6 bases between them. The CDR3 DNA reads TGTGCCAGCAGTTACTCCGGTGACTCCTACGAGCAGTACTTC. This codes for CASSYSGDSYEQYF.

The J gene is TRBJ1-5, the V gene TRBV21-1. TRBV21-1 is annotated as a pseudogene. The CDR3 is 17 amino acids. CDR3 in DNA: TGTGCCAGCAGCAGCCCAAAGAGGGAGAATAGCAATCAGCCCCAGCATTTT. Its translation: CASSSPKRENSNQPQHF.

This rearrangement joins TRBV24-1 to TRBJ2-1, with a tentative D call TRBD1 (7 bases). Between the trimmed V and J ends, which lost 5 bases and 2 bases, there was a span of 24 bases. Per germline, CDR1 KGHDR and CDR2 SFDVKD. CDR3 length: 19 amino acids. CDR3 loop: CATSGIQTGFGGPYNEQFF. For the CDR3, the DNA is TGTGCCACCAGTGGAATCCAGACAGGGTTTGGGGGGCCCTACAATGAGCAGTTCTTC.

V usage is TRBV6-5 and J usage is TRBJ1-2; 7 bases line up with TRBD1. The J segment lost 8 bases and the V segment lost 6 bases, leaving 15 bases of the junction unmatched. Germline-derived CDR1 and CDR2 are MNHEY and SVGAGI. The CDR3 totals 15 residues. For the CDR3, the DNA is TGTGCCAGCAGCCTACGACAGGGCCGCCCTGGGGGCTACACCTTC. Translation: CASSLRQGRPGGYTF.

This clone was picked up a small number of times. The rearrangement uses TRBV16 and TRBJ2-4, with 8 bases aligning to TRBD1. CDR3 length: 16 residues. V dropped 6 bases and J dropped 4; count of bases not matched to a gene: 11. Germline lookup yields CDR1 KGHSY and CDR2 FQNENV. CDR3 in amino acids: CASSTDRDVSKNIQYF. In nucleotides, the CDR3 is TGTGCCAGCAGTACGGACAGGGACGTTTCTAAAAACATTCAGTACTTC.

The chain is built from TRBV28 and TRBJ2-2; 10 bases are shared with TRBD2. CDR1 and CDR2 (germline): MDHEN, SYDVKM. This CDR3 contains 18 residues. V dropped 6 bases and J dropped 2; count of bases not matched to a gene: 12. CDR3: CASSPKSLLAGNTGELFF. The CDR3 DNA follows: TGTGCCAGCAGCCCAAAATCCCTACTAGCGGGAAACACCGGGGAGCTGTTTTTT.

The chain links TRBV7-3 to TRBJ2-1, with D tentatively TRBD1 (6 bases). The CDR3 loop spans 15 amino acids. Germline V lookup: CDR1 SGHTA, CDR2 FQGTGA. Trimming took off 4 bases at V and 7 bases at J, with 17 bases between the two ends. In DNA, the CDR3 is TGTGCCAGCAGCTCCTCCCAGGGACACGGAAATGAGCAGTTCTTC. Amino acid sequence: CASSSSQGHGNEQFF.

J is TRBJ2-5 and V is TRBV19; 10 bases are shared with TRBD2. The germline V gene encodes CDR1 LNHDA and CDR2 SQIVND (reference sequence). CDR3 length equals 14 residues. The trim removed 10 bases at V and 4 bases at J, leaving 9 bases unmatched. CDR3 sequence: CATNPSGGLETQYF. Written as DNA, the CDR3 is TGTGCCACCAACCCTAGCGGGGGTCTAGAGACCCAGTACTTC.

The V gene is TRBV7-9, the J gene TRBJ2-6; D unclear. Trimming left V 5 bases short and J 0 bases short, with 11 bases between. Germline V gene sequence: CDR1 SEHNR, CDR2 FQNEAQ (reference sequence). CDR3 length: 16 residues. CDR3 residues: CASSAEVYSGANVLTF. The CDR3 DNA follows: TGTGCCAGCAGCGCAGAGGTATACTCTGGGGCCAACGTCCTGACTTTC.

The V call is TRBV5-8, the J call TRBJ1-2, with a tentative D call TRBD1 (5 bases). Germline lookup yields CDR1 SGHTS and CDR2 YDEGEE. The ends were cut back, 0 bases at V and 5 bases at J, with 14 bases in the middle. The CDR3 totals 15 residues. CDR3 bases: TGTGCCAGCAGCTTGGCAGGGATTGGGTATTATGGCTACACCTTC. It codes for CASSLAGIGYYGYTF.

This chain connects TRBV6-5 to TRBJ1-3; D may be TRBD1 (5 bases). The V and J ends lost 8 bases and 4 bases respectively, with 15 bases between them. The V gene's germline CDR1 is MNHEY and CDR2 SVGAGI. The CDR3 has 14 residues. CDR3 loop: CASPLTGVGNTIYF. In DNA, the CDR3 is TGTGCCAGCCCTCTCACAGGCGTCGGAAACACCATATATTTT.